Sequencing of this TCR beta chain was carried out in a study of beta chain features in type 1 diabetes. Study-wide findings and caveats: Sequencing of cDNA might inflate the share of cells that strongly express TCR. Moderate but significant shortening of TCRB CDR3s was recorded in all four CD4+ subsets from Type 1 diabetes patients.

Expressed TCRB transcripts were sequenced because the entire RNA isolate underwent reverse transcription. Some clones are missing from TCRdb's copy, which holds only in-frame ones; the method was immunoSEQ multiplex PCR. The data contain roughly 150,000 clones, around 10% of them singletons. Details on this clone: Antigen specificity is unknown.

The V gene lost 3 bases and the J gene lost 0 bases, with 9 bases spanning the gap. Germline loops: CDR1 MNHEY, CDR2 SMNVEV (reference sequence). The CDR3 is made up of 16 amino acids. The chain is built from TRBV27 and TRBJ2-6, with D unresolved. Specimen: central memory CD4+ T cells from blood. The receptor was derived from a young man with type 1 diabetes. Written as DNA, the CDR3 is TGTGCCAGCAGTTTTTGGGCCACCTCTGGGGCCAACGTCCTGACTTTC. Encoded protein: CASSFWATSGANVLTF.